This TCR beta chain comes out of a study of T cells after yellow fever vaccination. Findings and limits, study-wide: Some clonotypes, a small share, were shared between CD4 and CD8 compartments.

One entry per CDR3 protein results from TCRdb running MiXCR on the 5' RACE reads. The sample carries approximately 450,000 distinct CDR3 sequences, approximately 18% recorded once. Between the trimmed V and J ends, which lost 3 bases and 4 bases, there was a span of 15 bases. The germline V gene has CDR1 LNHNV and CDR2 YYDKDF (reference sequence). The CDR3 runs to 15 residues. This clonotype was seen only a few times. Its specificity is not known. The sample consisted of PBMCs, taken before the yellow fever booster vaccination. This TCR came from a man younger than 35 who received the YFV17D yellow fever vaccine. The chain recombines TRBV15 with TRBJ1-1; D unresolved. CDR3 loop: CATSSGPEVGTEAFF. DNA of the CDR3: TGTGCCACCAGCAGCGGTCCCGAGGTGGGCACTGAAGCTTTCTTT.